The 23 T cell receptor beta chains below were found in one sample sequenced in a study of human T cells and chemical hapten exposure. Unfractionated whole blood served as the source for total RNA extraction. Separate cDNA molecules received unique molecular identifiers, which the library attached to them. From the reads, TCRdb called clonotypes with MiXCR, one entry per CDR3 protein. The data show about 120,000 distinct CDR3 sequences, with 8.5% seen just once and 1.2% to 1.5% held by the top ten. The sequenced sample was whole blood. These receptors were collected from a human donor in good health. Some clones in this sample may be carry-over from other donors' samples.

There are a few counts of this clonotype. CDR3 nucleotide sequence: TGTGCCATCAGTGATAGGACAGGGGACTACGAGCAGTACTTC. Its translation: CAISDRTGDYEQYF. The chain uses TRBV10-3 and TRBJ2-7; TRBD1 agrees at 9 bases. The trim removed 3 bases at V and 3 bases at J, leaving 3 bases unmatched. In germline, CDR1 is ENHRY, CDR2 SYGVKD. CDR3 length equals 14 residues.

This clonotype occurred a few times. J is TRBJ1-1 and V is TRBV9; 12 positions agree with TRBD1. The CDR3 is 15 residues long. The J segment lost 7 bases and the V segment lost 2 bases, leaving 6 bases of the junction unmatched. Germline V gene data show CDR1 as SGDLS and CDR2 as YYNGEE. DNA for the CDR3: TGTGCCAGCAGCGTTCCCGGGACAGGGGGCGTTGAAGCTTTCTTT. This encodes CASSVPGTGGVEAFF.

There are many counts of this clonotype. Sequence at one end of the junction differs from germline and may be a read error. This sequence joins TRBV6-4 and TRBJ1-2; D is perhaps TRBD1 (6 bases). The CDR3 totals 15 residues. Germline V gene lookup returns CDR1 MRHNA and CDR2 SNTAGT. CDR3 in DNA: TGTGCCAGCAGACCAAACGGGGGGGCTAATTATGGCTACACCTTC. Translation: CASRPNGGANYGYTF.

At least ten counts were recorded for this clonotype. V is TRBV29-1 and J is TRBJ2-1; weak D call: TRBD1 (5 bases). Trimming shortened V by 2 bases and J by 0 bases, and 14 bases separated the two germline ends. Germline assignment: CDR1 SQVTM and CDR2 ANQGSEA. There are 16 residues in the CDR3. CDR3: CSVENLQVSSYNEQFF. The CDR3 region has the DNA TGCAGCGTTGAAAACTTACAGGTTAGCTCCTACAATGAGCAGTTCTTC.

This clonotype came up a few times. The rearrangement links TRBV29-1 to TRBJ1-1; a weak D match, TRBD1 (5 bases). Germline V CDR1 and CDR2: SQVTM, ANQGSEA. The CDR3 extends over 12 amino acids. The V gene lost 0 bases and the J gene lost 10 bases, with 12 bases spanning the gap. CDR3 in amino acids: CSVEDRGGGAFF. CDR3 bases: TGCAGCGTTGAAGATCGAGGTGGGGGAGCTTTCTTT.

In its sample, this clonotype was seen many times. The V gene is TRBV2, the J gene TRBJ1-3; no clear D. Germline V gene data show CDR1 as SNHLY and CDR2 as FYNNEI. V lost 3 bases and J 2 bases, leaving 11 bases between the germline ends. The CDR3 is made up of 15 amino acids. The CDR3 region is CASSDGHLTGNTIYF. The CDR3, as DNA: TGTGCCAGCAGTGACGGGCACCTGACTGGAAACACCATATATTTT.

This clonotype was detected ten times or more. The J gene is TRBJ2-7, the V gene TRBV20-1; D is undetermined. CDR3 size: 13 residues. CDR1 is DFQATT, CDR2 SNEGSKA, per germline (reference sequence). V lost 3 bases, J lost 2 bases, and 11 bases lay in between. The CDR3, as DNA: TGCAGTGCTAGCCGCCTTGTAGCCTACGAGCAGTACTTC. This encodes CSASRLVAYEQYF.

The V gene is TRBV29-1, the J gene TRBJ2-2, with D tentatively TRBD1 or TRBD2 (6 bases each). Germline V lookup: CDR1 SQVTM, CDR2 ANQGSEA. This CDR3 contains 12 residues. Trimming pared 7 bases from V and 4 bases from J, leaving 10 bases between. The CDR3 sequence is CSAGAGTGELFF. Here the CDR3 DNA reads TGCAGCGCGGGGGCCGGCACCGGGGAGCTGTTTTTT.

The sample holds a few counts of this clonotype. V is TRBV24-1 and J is TRBJ2-3; D gene ambiguous. From germline, CDR1 is KGHDR and CDR2 SFDVKD. The CDR3 extends over 13 amino acids. Trimming took off 4 bases at V and 2 bases at J, with 6 bases between the two ends. The CDR3 DNA follows: TGTGCCACCAGTGACCCTAACACAGATACGCAGTATTTT. This codes for CATSDPNTDTQYF.

This clonotype was observed a handful of times. The chain has TRBV12-3 or TRBV12-4 and TRBJ2-7; D call uncertain. The V and J ends lost 5 bases and 9 bases respectively, with 14 bases between them. The CDR3 sequence is 12 residues long. In DNA form, the CDR3 reads TGTGCCAGCAGTATAGACGGATTCTGGCAGTACTTC. Its translation: CASSIDGFWQYF.

The chain employs TRBV4-3 and TRBJ2-3; 11 nucleotides line up with TRBD2. The germline V gene has CDR1 LGHNA and CDR2 YSLEER. The CDR3 is 17 amino acids. Trimming removed 0 bases from V and 3 bases from J; junction bases left unmatched: 5. The CDR3 bases are TGCGCCAGCAGCCAAGATGAGCTAGCGGGGGGTACAGATACGCAGTATTTT. This codes for CASSQDELAGGTDTQYF.

CDR3 amino acids: CASSPLDENTIYF. The CDR3 coding sequence is TGTGCCAGCAGCCCCCTCGATGAAAACACCATATATTTT. The chain carries TRBV7-8 and TRBJ1-3, with D hard to call. V gave up 5 bases and J gave up 6 bases, with 11 bases separating them. This CDR3 spans 13 amino acids. Germline loops: CDR1 SGHVS, CDR2 FQNEAQ.

This clonotype was detected a few times. J is TRBJ2-3 and V is TRBV27; TRBD1 matches 8 bases. V was pared by 5 bases and J by 2 bases, with 12 bases of the junction left unmatched. Germline CDR1 reads MNHEY; CDR2 reads SMNVEV (reference sequence). The CDR3 has 17 residues. The CDR3 spells CASSGLRTGFLTDTQYF. CDR3 nucleotides: TGTGCCAGCAGTGGGCTTAGGACAGGGTTTCTCACAGATACGCAGTATTTT.

This clonotype was seen at least ten times. The V gene is TRBV27, the J gene TRBJ2-7, with D possibly TRBD1 on 6 matching bases. The V end was cut by 2 bases, the J end by 0 bases, with 11 bases between. Germline CDR1 and CDR2: MNHEY and SMNVEV (reference sequence). CDR3 length: 15 residues. Written as DNA, the CDR3 is TGTGCCAGCAGTTTAGCTTTGGACAGCTCCTACGAGCAGTACTTC. Translated: CASSLALDSSYEQYF.

The rearrangement uses TRBV7-9 and TRBJ2-2; D possibly corresponds to TRBD2 (5 bases). The CDR3 contains 14 residues. V dropped 5 bases and J dropped 6 bases, with 13 bases sitting between them. CDR1 and CDR2 from the germline V gene are SEHNR and FQNEAQ (reference sequence). CDR3 residues: CASSTRAGAGELFF. The CDR3 DNA reads as TGTGCCAGCAGCACCCGGGCGGGTGCCGGGGAGCTGTTTTTT. The variable domain in full, with the rest retrieved from reference TRBV7-9 and TRBJ2-2, is DTGVSQNPRHKITKRGQNVTFRCDPISEHNRLYWYRQTLGQGPEFLTYFQNEAQLEKSRLLSDRFSAERPKGSFSTLEIQRTEQGDSAMYLCASSTRAGAGELFFGEGSRLTVL.

This clonotype has a count of ten or more. V gene TRBV9 combines with J gene TRBJ1-3; D is possibly TRBD1 (5 bases). The CDR3 runs to 16 residues. Germline V gene data show CDR1 as SGDLS and CDR2 as YYNGEE. Trimming removed 3 bases from V and 6 bases from J, with 19 bases in between. In DNA form, the CDR3 reads TGTGCCAGCAGCGCCGGGGCGACCATCCTGGAAAACACCATATATTTT. Its protein product is CASSAGATILENTIYF.

This clonotype has just a few counts. This chain links TRBV29-1 with TRBJ1-1, with unresolved D. Germline values: CDR1 SQVTM, CDR2 ANQGSEA. Trimming took 1 base from V and 1 from J, leaving 7 bases between them. This CDR3 has 13 amino acids. The CDR3 region is CSVEGRTNTEAFF. The CDR3, as DNA: TGCAGCGTTGAAGGACGCACGAACACTGAAGCTTTCTTT.

This clonotype has more than one count but fewer than ten. The chain combines TRBV9 with TRBJ2-7; D uncertain. Between the trimmed V and J ends, which lost 4 bases and 4 bases, there was a span of 15 bases. The germline V gene encodes CDR1 SGDLS and CDR2 YYNGEE. CDR3 length equals 14 residues. DNA of the CDR3: TGTGCCAGCAGCCTCTCCGTGCAGGCATACGAGCAGTACTTC. This sequence encodes CASSLSVQAYEQYF. The whole variable domain, remainder taken from reference TRBV9 and TRBJ2-7, is DSGVTQTPKHLITATGQRVTLRCSPRSGDLSVYWYQQSLDQGLQFLIQYYNGEERAKGNILERFSAQQFPDLHSELNLSSLELGDSALYFCASSLSVQAYEQYFGPGTRLTVT.

This clonotype has just a few counts. CDR3 bases: TGTGCCAGCAGCCTAGGGGGGGTCTCCTACAATGAGCAGTTCTTC. Translated, it gives CASSLGGVSYNEQFF. The chain carries TRBV5-4 and TRBJ2-1, with D possibly matching TRBD2 (7 bases). V was clipped by 4 bases and J by 0 bases, with 11 bases between them. CDR1 is SGHNT, CDR2 YYREEE, per germline (reference sequence). This CDR3 contains 15 residues.

A few counts support this clonotype. J is TRBJ1-4 and V is TRBV12-3 or TRBV12-4, with TRBD1 matching over 9 bases. The trim removed 3 bases at V and 5 bases at J, leaving 7 bases unmatched. There are 16 residues in the CDR3. Here the CDR3 DNA reads TGTGCCAGCAGTTTGGCCGGGACAGGGTCAAATGAAAAACTGTTTTTT. Its protein is CASSLAGTGSNEKLFF.

This clonotype was picked up a small number of times. V gene TRBV20-1 combines with J gene TRBJ2-2; D uncertain. The length of the CDR3 is 12 residues. The V and J ends lost 1 base and 6 bases respectively, with 6 bases between them. From germline, CDR1 is DFQATT and CDR2 SNEGSKA (reference sequence). CDR3 sequence reads: CSARGGPGELFF. The CDR3 DNA sequence: TGCAGTGCTAGAGGGGGTCCCGGGGAGCTGTTTTTT.

This clonotype appeared a few times. This rearrangement joins TRBV19 to TRBJ1-2; no firm D call. V was trimmed by 3 bases and J by 7 bases, leaving 6 bases between them. The CDR3 has 11 amino acids. CDR1 and CDR2 (germline): LNHDA, SQIVND (reference sequence). The chain's CDR3 is CASSISGGYTF. CDR3 nucleotide sequence: TGTGCCAGTAGTATCTCCGGTGGCTACACCTTC.

This clonotype has at least ten counts. The V gene is TRBV29-1, the J gene TRBJ1-1; 8 bases fit TRBD1. There are 16 residues in the CDR3. J gave up 1 base and V 0 bases, and 7 bases lay outside the gene matches. CDR1 is SQVTM, CDR2 ANQGSEA, per germline. In DNA, the CDR3 is TGCAGCGTTGAAGATCAGTACAGGGGGGGGAACACTGAAGCTTTCTTT. The encoded protein is CSVEDQYRGGNTEAFF.